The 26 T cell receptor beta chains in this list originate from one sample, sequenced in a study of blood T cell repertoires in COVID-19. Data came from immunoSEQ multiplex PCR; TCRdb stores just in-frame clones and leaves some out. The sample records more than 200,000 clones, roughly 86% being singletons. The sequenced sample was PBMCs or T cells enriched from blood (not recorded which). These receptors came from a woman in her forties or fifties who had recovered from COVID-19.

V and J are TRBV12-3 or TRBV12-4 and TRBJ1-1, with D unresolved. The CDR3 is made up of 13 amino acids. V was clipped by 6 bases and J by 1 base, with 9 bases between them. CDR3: CASRSNSNTEAFF. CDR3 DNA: TGTGCCAGCAGATCTAACTCGAACACTGAAGCTTTCTTT.

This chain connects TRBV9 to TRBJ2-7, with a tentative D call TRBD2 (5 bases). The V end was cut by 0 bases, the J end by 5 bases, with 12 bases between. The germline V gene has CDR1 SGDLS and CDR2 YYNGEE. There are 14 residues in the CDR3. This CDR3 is CASSVGTAGDEQYF. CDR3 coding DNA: TGTGCCAGCAGCGTAGGTACAGCCGGGGACGAGCAGTACTTC.

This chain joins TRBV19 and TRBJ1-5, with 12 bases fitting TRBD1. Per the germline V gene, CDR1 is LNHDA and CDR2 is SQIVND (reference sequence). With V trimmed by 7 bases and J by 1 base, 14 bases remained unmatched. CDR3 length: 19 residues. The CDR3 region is CASNKMPGQGARSNQPQHF. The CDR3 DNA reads TGTGCCAGTAACAAGATGCCGGGACAGGGGGCGAGGAGCAATCAGCCCCAGCATTTT.

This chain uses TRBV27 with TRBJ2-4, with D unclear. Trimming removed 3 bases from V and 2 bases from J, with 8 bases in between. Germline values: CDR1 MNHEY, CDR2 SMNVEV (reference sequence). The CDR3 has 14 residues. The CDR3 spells CASSFLGSKNIQYF. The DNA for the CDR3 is TGTGCCAGCAGTTTCCTGGGCTCCAAAAACATTCAGTACTTC.

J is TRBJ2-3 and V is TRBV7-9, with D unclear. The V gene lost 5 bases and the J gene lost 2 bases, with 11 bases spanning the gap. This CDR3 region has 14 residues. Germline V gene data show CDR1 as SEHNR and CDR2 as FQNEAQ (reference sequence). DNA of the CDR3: TGTGCCAGCAGCCCCCAGGAAAACACAGATACGCAGTATTTT. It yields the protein CASSPQENTDTQYF. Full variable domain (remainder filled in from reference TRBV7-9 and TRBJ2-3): DTGVSQNPRHKITKRGQNVTFRCDPISEHNRLYWYRQTLGQGPEFLTYFQNEAQLEKSRLLSDRFSAERPKGSFSTLEIQRTEQGDSAMYLCASSPQENTDTQYFGPGTRLTVL.

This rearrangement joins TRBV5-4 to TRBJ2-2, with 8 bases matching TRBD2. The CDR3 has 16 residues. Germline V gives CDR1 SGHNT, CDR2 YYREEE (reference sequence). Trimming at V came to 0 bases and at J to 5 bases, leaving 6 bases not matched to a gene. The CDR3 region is CASSLAGLGTTGELFF. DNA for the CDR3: TGTGCCAGCAGCTTGGCGGGACTAGGGACAACCGGGGAGCTGTTTTTT.

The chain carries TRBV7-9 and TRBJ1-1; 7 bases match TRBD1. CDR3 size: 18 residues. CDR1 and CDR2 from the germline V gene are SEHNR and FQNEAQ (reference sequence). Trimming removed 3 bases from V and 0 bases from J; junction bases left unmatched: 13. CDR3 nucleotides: TGTGCCAGCAGCTTGGTAGAGGGGGCGAGGGGGATGAACACTGAAGCTTTCTTT. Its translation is CASSLVEGARGMNTEAFF.

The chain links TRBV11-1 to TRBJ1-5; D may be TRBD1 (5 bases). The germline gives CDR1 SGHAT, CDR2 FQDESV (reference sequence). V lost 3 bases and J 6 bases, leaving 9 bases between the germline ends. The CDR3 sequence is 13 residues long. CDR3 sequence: CASSLGGIQPQHF. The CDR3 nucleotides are TGTGCCAGCAGCTTGGGGGGGATTCAGCCCCAGCATTTT.

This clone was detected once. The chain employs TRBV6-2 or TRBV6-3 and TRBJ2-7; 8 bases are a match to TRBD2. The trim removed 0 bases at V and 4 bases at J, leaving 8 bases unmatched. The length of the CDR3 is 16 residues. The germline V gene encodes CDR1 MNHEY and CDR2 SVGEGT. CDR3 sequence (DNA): TGTGCCAGCAGTTACTCGAAAGGCGGGAGGTTTTACGAGCAGTACTTC. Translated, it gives CASSYSKGGRFYEQYF.

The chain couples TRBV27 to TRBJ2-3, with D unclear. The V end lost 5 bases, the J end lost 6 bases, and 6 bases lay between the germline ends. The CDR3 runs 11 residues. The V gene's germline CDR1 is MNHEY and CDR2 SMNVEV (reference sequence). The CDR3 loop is CASSKADTQYF. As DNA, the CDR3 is TGTGCCAGCAGTAAAGCGGATACGCAGTATTTT.

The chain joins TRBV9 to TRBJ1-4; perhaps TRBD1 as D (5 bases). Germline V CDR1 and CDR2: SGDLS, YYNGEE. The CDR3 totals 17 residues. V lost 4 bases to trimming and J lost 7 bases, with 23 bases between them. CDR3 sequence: CASSPRVGGAGSEKLFF. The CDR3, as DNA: TGTGCCAGCAGCCCCCGCGTAGGAGGGGCAGGAAGTGAAAAACTGTTTTTT.

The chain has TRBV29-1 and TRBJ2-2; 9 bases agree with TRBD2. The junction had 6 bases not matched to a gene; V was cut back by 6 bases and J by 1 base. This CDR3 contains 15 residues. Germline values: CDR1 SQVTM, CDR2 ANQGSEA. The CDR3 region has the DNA TGCAGCGTCAATAGCGGGAGTCTGAACACCGGGGAGCTGTTTTTT. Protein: CSVNSGSLNTGELFF.

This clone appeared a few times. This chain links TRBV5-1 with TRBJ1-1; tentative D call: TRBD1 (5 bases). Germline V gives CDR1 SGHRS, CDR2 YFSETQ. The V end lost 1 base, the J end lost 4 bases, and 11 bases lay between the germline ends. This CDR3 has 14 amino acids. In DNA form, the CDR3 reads TGCGCCAGCAGCTTGCTAGGGGCAGGCACTGAAGCTTTCTTT. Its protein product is CASSLLGAGTEAFF.

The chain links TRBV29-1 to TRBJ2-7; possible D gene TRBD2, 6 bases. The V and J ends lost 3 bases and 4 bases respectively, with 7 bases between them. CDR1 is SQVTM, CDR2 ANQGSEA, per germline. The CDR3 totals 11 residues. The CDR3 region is CSVDGGYEQYF. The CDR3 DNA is TGCAGCGTTGATGGGGGGTACGAGCAGTACTTC.

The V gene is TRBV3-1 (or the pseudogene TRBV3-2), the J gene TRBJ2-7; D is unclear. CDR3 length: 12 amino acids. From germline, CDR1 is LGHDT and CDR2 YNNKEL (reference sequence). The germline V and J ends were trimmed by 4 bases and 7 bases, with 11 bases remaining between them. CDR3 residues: CASSRPNQEQYF. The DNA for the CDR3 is TGTGCCAGCAGCCGCCCGAACCAGGAGCAGTACTTC.

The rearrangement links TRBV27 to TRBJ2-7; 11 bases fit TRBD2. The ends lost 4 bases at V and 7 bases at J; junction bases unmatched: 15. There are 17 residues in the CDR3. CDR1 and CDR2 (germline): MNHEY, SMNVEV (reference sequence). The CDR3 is CASSSLGSGRADREQYF. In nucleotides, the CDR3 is TGTGCCAGCAGTTCCCTAGGTAGCGGGAGGGCAGATAGGGAGCAGTACTTC.

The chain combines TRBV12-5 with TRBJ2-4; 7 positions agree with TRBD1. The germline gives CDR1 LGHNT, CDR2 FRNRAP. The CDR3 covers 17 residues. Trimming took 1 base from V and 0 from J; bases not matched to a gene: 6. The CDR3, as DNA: TGTGCTAGTGGTTTGGGGGACAGAGAAGTAGCCAAAAACATTCAGTACTTC. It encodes CASGLGDREVAKNIQYF.

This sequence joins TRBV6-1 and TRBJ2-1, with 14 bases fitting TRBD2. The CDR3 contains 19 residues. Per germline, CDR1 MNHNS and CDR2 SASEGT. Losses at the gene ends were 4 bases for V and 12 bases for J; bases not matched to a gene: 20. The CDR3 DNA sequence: TGTGCCAGCAGTGGGGTGGGGACTAGCGGGAGAAGGTGGGGGGAATCGCAGTTCTTC. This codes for CASSGVGTSGRRWGESQFF.

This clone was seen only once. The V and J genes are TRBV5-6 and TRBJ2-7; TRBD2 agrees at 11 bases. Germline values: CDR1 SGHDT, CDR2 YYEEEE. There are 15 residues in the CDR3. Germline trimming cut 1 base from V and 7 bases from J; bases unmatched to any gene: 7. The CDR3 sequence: CASSLLLAGAREQYF. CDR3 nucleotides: TGTGCCAGCAGCTTGCTACTAGCGGGAGCTAGGGAGCAGTACTTC. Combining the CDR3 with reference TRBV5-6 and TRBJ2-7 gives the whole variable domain DAGVTQSPTHLIKTRGQQVTLRCSPKSGHDTVSWYQQALGQGPQFIFQYYEEEERQRGNFPDRFSGHQFPNYSSELNVNALLLGDSALYLCASSLLLAGAREQYFGPGTRLTVT.

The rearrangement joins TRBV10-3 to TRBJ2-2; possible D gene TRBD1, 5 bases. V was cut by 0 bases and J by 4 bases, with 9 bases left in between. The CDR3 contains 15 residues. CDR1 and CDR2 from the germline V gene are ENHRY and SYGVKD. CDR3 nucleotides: TGTGCCATCAGTGAGTCTAGGGGTTTCACCGGGGAGCTGTTTTTT. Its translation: CAISESRGFTGELFF.

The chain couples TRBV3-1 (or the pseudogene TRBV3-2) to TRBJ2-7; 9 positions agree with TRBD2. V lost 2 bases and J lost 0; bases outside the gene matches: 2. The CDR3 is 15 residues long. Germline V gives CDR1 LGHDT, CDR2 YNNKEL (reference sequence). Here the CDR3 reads CASSQQAGGSYEQYF. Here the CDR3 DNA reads TGTGCCAGCAGCCAACAAGCGGGAGGCTCCTACGAGCAGTACTTC.

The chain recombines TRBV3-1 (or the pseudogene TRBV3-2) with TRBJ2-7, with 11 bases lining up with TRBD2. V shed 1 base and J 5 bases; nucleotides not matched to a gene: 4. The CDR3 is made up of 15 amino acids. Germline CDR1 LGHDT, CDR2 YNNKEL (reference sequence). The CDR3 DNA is TGTGCCAGCAGCCAAGCGACTAGCGGGATCCACGAGCAGTACTTC. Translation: CASSQATSGIHEQYF.

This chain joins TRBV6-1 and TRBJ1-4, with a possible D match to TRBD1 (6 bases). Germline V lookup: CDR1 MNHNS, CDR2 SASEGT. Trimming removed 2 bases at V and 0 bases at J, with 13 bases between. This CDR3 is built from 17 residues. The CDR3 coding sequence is TGTGCCAGCAGTGAACACGGACAGCCTCCAACTAATGAAAAACTGTTTTTT. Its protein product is CASSEHGQPPTNEKLFF.

CDR3 sequence: CASRDRGLGEQYF. Here the CDR3 DNA reads TGTGCCAGCAGAGACAGGGGGCTAGGCGAGCAGTACTTC. This sequence joins TRBV3-1 (or the pseudogene TRBV3-2) and TRBJ2-7; 10 bases agree with TRBD1. The CDR3 spans 13 residues. Trimming cost V 6 bases and J 6 bases; bases outside gene matches: 5. Germline lookup yields CDR1 LGHDT and CDR2 YNNKEL (reference sequence).

The CDR3 is CASSVGLAEPYNEQFF. The CDR3 DNA reads as TGTGCCAGTAGTGTAGGACTAGCGGAACCCTACAATGAGCAGTTCTTC. The rearrangement links TRBV19 to TRBJ2-1; 10 bases are a match to TRBD2. The CDR3 contains 16 residues. Germline V CDR1 and CDR2: LNHDA, SQIVND (reference sequence). V gave up 5 bases and J gave up 2 bases; unmatched junction bases: 6.

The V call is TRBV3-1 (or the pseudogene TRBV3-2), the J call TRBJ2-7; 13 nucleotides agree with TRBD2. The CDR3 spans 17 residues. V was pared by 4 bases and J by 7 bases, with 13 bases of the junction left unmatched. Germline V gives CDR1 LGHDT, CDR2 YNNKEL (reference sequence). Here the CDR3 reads CASSPFATSGRVEEQYF. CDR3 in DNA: TGTGCCAGCAGCCCATTCGCAACTAGCGGGAGGGTCGAGGAGCAGTACTTC.